This entry features one TCR beta chain sequence. Its antigen is currently unknown. The data belong to a study of monozygotic twins with cystic fibrosis. Study results and caveats: In this small cohort, shared CDR3 numbers showed no association with age, concordance or disease severity. In 13 of 16 pairs, V gene usage was closest to the co-twin's. Clonality was generally low (median around 0.0098), higher in the most severe patients.

Here immunoSEQ multiplex PCR was the method, and the copy in TCRdb shows in-frame clones only, minus some. The data contain over 20,000 clones, less than 95% of them seen just once; the ten biggest clones take up under 0.3%. Germline V lookup: CDR1 MNHNS, CDR2 SASEGT. CDR3 length equals 15 residues. V shed 8 bases, J shed 2 bases, and the junction held 8 bases outside the gene matches. Sequenced input: blood. The rearrangement uses TRBV6-1 and TRBJ2-7, with 11 bases aligning to TRBD1. This TCR derives from a girl aged 2 to 9 with cystic fibrosis. CDR3 DNA sequence: TGTGCCAGCGCCCTCGGGACAGGGGGACCCTACGAGCAGTACTTC. This sequence encodes CASALGTGGPYEQYF.